The present TCR beta chain was sequenced within a study of T-cell reconstitution after alpha-beta-depleted transplantation in children listed by TCRdb under 2016. Regarding the research as a whole: Using TCR repertoire profiling, the study quantitatively followed how T-cell immune reconstitution unfolded in children after TCRalphabeta/CD19-depleted allogeneic hematopoietic cell transplantation. The study at large found these results: Apparently early alphabetaT-cell count recovery about two months after transplant reportedly relied on only several hundred rapidly expanded clones derived from non-depleted graft cells. Hyperexpanded clone frequencies declined over subsequent months; after one year, T-cell counts and TCRbeta diversity were mostly attributed to newly produced T cells. In some patients, high TCRbeta diversity at day 60 was attributed to recipient T cells and intrathymic progenitors that had survived conditioning.

Points on this clonotype: What antigen it recognizes has not been identified. There are no base qualities to consult, and no much larger clone falls within one base.

This specimen's treatment or condition label, interpreted: allogeneic hematopoietic cell transplantation with graft depleted of TCRalphabeta T cells and CD19 B cells. The children who served as transplant recipients had been given grafts of TCRalphabeta/CD19-depleted allogeneic hematopoietic cells. V loses 0 bases, J loses 7 bases, and the germline ends lie 10 bases apart. From cysteine to phenylalanine, the CDR3 is 14 amino acids long. The DNA shown is the 42-base CDR3, in frame from base 1. Based on the germline V gene, the CDR1 and CDR2 sequences are MGHRA and YSYEKL. Library preparation employed PCR. The instrument given in TCRdb is Illumina HiSeq 2500. To normalize quantification of the TCRbeta repertoire, the TCR libraries were built with molecular barcoding that relied on unique molecular identifiers. In-frame beta chains were kept once TCRdb had trimmed the public reads at Q25 with fastp and called clones with MiXCR. Records with the same CDR3 protein are collapsed into one entry carrying the most frequent genes and DNA. A total of approximately 430,000 distinct CDR3 sequences appear in this sample, around 16% of them only once. Just under 30% of the sample rests with the top ten.

The TCR was taken from a boy less than two years old who had a stem cell transplant for Wiskott-Aldrich syndrome, so the T cells may come from the graft donor. The rearranged segments are TRBV4-1 and TRBJ2-1; TRBD2 is a possible D gene, resting on 5 matching bases. The source material was PBMCs, mostly from graft donor cells, sampled 360 days after TCRalphabeta/CD19-depleted stem cell transplant. The CDR3 region: CASSQDPSSNEQFF. The nucleotide sequence reads TGCGCCAGCAGCCAAGACCCTAGCTCGAATGAGCAGTTCTTC.